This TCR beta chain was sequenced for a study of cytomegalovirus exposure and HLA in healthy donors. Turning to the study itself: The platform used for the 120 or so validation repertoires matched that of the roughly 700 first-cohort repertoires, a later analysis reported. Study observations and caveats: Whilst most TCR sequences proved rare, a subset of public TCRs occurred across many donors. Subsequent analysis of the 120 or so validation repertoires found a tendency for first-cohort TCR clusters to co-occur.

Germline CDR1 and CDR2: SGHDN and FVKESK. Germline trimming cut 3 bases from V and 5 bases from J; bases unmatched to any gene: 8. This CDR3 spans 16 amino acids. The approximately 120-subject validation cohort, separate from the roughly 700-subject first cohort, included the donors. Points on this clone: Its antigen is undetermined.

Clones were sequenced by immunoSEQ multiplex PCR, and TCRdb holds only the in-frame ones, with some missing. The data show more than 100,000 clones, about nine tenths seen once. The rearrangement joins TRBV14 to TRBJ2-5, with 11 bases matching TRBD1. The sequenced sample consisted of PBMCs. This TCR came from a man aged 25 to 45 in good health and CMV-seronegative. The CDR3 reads CASSQLRTGGVETQYF. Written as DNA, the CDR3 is TGTGCCAGCAGCCAGCTCCGGACAGGGGGCGTGGAGACCCAGTACTTC.